Listed below are T cell receptor beta chains from one sample, sequenced in a study of shared clonotypes between healthy human individuals. Measured with immunoSEQ multiplex PCR; TCRdb has only the in-frame clones, and not every one. The sample lists about 490,000 clones, 60% to 85% occurring once. The specimen was PBMCs. Receptors originate from a woman between 35 and 50 years old in good health. Some clones in this sample may be carry-over from other donors' samples. The CDR3 runs from the conserved cysteine through the conserved F or W.

V: TRBV2; J: TRBJ1-5; CDR3: CASRTVDQPQHF
V: TRBV28; J: TRBJ1-1; CDR3: CASSLSWWGVANTEAFF
V: TRBV7-9; J: TRBJ1-4; CDR3: CASTGQGFEKLFF
V: TRBV7-3; J: TRBJ1-3; CDR3: CASSSGDTIYF
V: TRBV7-2; J: TRBJ1-1; CDR3: CASSPQNRGRFRVNTEAFF
V: TRBV7-2; J: TRBJ1-2; CDR3: CASSYPGTARRNYGYTF
V: TRBV7-2; J: TRBJ1-4; CDR3: CASSLAGGREKLFF
V: TRBV7-2; J: TRBJ2-5; CDR3: CASSLGQGYQETQYF
V: TRBV18; J: TRBJ1-5; CDR3: CASSPTGSGNQPQHF
V: TRBV5-6; J: .; CDR3: CASSKDRDRTSYSYEQYF
V: TRBV7-8; J: TRBJ1-5; CDR3: CASSSSRVSYQPQHF
V: TRBV5-1; J: TRBJ2-1; CDR3: CASSLSAAGNEQFF
V: TRBV5-1; J: TRBJ2-7; CDR3: CASSSRGRSSYEQYF
V: TRBV30; J: TRBJ1-1; CDR3: CAWSVRGGVRNTEAFF
V: TRBV5-1; J: TRBJ2-7; CDR3: CASRGGSYYEQYF
V: TRBV7-2; J: TRBJ2-3; CDR3: CASSFRLAADTQYF
V: TRBV4-2; J: TRBJ1-2; CDR3: CASSQAEMNGYTF
V: TRBV28; J: TRBJ1-4; CDR3: CDSSLGDRSNEKLFF
V: TRBV5-1; J: TRBJ2-7; CDR3: CASSSGTGPYEQYF
V: TRBV19; J: TRBJ2-2; CDR3: CASSRIAGGSGTGELFF
V: TRBV7-2; J: TRBJ1-2; CDR3: CASSFGQGNYGYTF
V: TRBV9; J: TRBJ1-5; CDR3: CASSEPTSDRGGQPQHF
V: TRBV7-7; J: TRBJ2-3; CDR3: CASSLGVGLAGDTQYF
V: TRBV28; J: TRBJ1-2; CDR3: CASSFSGYYGYTF
V: TRBV6-1; J: TRBJ1-1; CDR3: CATQQGALTEAFF
V: TRBV19; J: TRBJ2-1; CDR3: CASSATGDRGGEQFF
V: TRBV5-4; J: TRBJ2-7; CDR3: CASSNYYEQYF
V: TRBV9; J: TRBJ2-3; CDR3: CASSVSVSSGSITDTQYF
V: TRBV18; J: TRBJ1-1; CDR3: CASSPPLQGPNTEAFF
V: TRBV18; J: TRBJ1-2; CDR3: CASSPGTEYGYTF
V: TRBV11-2; J: TRBJ2-7; CDR3: CASSSNPSRGSNEQYF
V: TRBV11-3; J: TRBJ2-7; CDR3: CASSPGQSLSYEQYF
V: TRBV30; J: TRBJ2-3; CDR3: CAWSVTGADTQYF
V: TRBV28; J: TRBJ2-2; CDR3: CASSLITTSGRAFGELFF
V: TRBV30; J: TRBJ2-5; CDR3: CAWRGALETQYF